This T cell receptor beta chain appears in the sequencing data of a study of T cell responses to AZD1222 COVID-19 vaccine. The germline gives CDR1 LGHDT, CDR2 YNNKEL (reference sequence). Trimming cost V 2 bases and J 5 bases, with 15 bases left between them. This CDR3 has 15 amino acids. A word on this clone: What it binds is not known.

Findings and limits, study-wide: Donors were mostly white British, more females; clonal diversity possibly underestimated. Receipt of two AZD1222 doses was followed by a rise in Spike-specific TCR breadth and depth.

Generated by immunoSEQ multiplex PCR, the TCRdb table keeps only in-frame clones and is missing some. There are 100,000 or so clones in the sample; about 85% occur only once, and around 2% lies in the top ten. The genes are TRBV3-1 (or the pseudogene TRBV3-2) and TRBJ1-1, with D perhaps TRBD1 (5 bases). The source is an adult in good health. The material was peripheral blood, obtained on day 0 of AZD1222 vaccination. CDR3: CASSQTEQRGTEAFF. CDR3 DNA sequence: TGTGCCAGCAGCCAAACGGAGCAGAGGGGAACTGAAGCTTTCTTT.